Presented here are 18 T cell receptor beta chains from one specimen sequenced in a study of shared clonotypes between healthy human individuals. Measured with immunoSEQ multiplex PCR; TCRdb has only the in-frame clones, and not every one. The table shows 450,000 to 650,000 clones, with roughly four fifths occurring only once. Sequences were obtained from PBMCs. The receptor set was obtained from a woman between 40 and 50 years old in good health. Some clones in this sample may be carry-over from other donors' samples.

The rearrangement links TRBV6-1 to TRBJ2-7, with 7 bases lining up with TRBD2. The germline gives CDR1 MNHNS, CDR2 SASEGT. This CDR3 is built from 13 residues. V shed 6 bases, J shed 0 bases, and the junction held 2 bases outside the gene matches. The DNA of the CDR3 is TGTGCCAGCAGCGGGGGGAACTCCTACGAGCAGTACTTC. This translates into CASSGGNSYEQYF.

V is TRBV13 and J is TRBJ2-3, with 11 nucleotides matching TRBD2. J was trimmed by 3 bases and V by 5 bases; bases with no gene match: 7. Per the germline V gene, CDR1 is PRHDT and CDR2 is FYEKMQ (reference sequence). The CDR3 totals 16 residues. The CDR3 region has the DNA TGTGCCAGCAGCCCGGGACTAGCGGCGGGGACAGATACGCAGTATTTT. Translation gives CASSPGLAAGTDTQYF.

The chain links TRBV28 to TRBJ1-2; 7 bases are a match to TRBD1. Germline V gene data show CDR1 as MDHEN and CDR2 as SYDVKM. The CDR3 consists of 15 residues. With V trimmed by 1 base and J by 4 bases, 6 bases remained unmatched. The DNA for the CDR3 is TGTGCCAGCAGTTTATTGGGGACAGTTGGCTATGGCTACACCTTC. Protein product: CASSLLGTVGYGYTF.

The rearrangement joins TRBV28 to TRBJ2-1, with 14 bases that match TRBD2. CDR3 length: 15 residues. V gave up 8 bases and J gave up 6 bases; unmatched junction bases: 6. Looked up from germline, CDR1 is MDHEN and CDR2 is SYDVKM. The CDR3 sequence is CASGFGLAGGNEQFF. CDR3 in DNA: TGTGCCAGCGGATTCGGACTAGCGGGAGGCAATGAGCAGTTCTTC.

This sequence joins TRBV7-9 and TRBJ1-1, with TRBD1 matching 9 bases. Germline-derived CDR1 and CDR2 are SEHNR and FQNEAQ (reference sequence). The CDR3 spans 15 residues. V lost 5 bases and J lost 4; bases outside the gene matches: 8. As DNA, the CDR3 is TGTGCCAGCAGCCAGTACAGGGGGCGAGGCACTGAAGCTTTCTTT. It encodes CASSQYRGRGTEAFF.

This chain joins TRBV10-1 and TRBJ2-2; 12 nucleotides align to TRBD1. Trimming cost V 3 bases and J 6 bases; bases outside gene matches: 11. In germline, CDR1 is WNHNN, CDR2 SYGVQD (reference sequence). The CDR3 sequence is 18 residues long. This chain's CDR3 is CASSEPPGQGARAGELFF. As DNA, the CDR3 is TGCGCCAGCAGTGAACCACCGGGACAGGGGGCGCGGGCCGGGGAGCTGTTTTTT.

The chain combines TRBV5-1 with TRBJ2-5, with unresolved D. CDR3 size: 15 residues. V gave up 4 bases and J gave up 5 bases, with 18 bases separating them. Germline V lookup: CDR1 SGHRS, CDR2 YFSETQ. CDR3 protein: CASSTAIPSGETQYF. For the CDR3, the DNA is TGCGCCAGCAGCACCGCGATTCCCAGTGGGGAGACCCAGTACTTC.

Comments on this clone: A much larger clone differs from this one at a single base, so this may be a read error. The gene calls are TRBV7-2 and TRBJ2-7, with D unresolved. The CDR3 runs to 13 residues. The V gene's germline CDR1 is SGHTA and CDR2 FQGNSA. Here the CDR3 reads CAGSLGYQREQYF. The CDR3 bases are TGTGCCGGCAGCTTAGGGTATCAGAGAGAGCAGTACTTC.

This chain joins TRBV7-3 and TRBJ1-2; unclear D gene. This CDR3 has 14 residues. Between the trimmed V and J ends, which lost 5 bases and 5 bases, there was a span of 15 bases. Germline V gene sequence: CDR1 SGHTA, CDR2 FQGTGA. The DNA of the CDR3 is TGTGCCAGCAGCCCCGGGAGGGCGGAGTATGGCTACACCTTC. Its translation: CASSPGRAEYGYTF.

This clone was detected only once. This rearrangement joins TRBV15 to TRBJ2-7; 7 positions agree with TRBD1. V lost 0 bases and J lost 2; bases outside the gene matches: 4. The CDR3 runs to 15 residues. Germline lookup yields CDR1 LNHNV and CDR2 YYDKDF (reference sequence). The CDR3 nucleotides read TGTGCCACCAGCAGAGATATGGGGACAGCCTACGAGCAGTACTTC. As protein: CATSRDMGTAYEQYF.

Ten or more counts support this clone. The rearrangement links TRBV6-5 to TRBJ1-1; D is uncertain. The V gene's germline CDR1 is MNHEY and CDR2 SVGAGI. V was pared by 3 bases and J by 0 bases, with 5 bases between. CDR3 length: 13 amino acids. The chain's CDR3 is CASSYIMNTEAFF. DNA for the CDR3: TGTGCCAGCAGTTATATTATGAACACTGAAGCTTTCTTT.

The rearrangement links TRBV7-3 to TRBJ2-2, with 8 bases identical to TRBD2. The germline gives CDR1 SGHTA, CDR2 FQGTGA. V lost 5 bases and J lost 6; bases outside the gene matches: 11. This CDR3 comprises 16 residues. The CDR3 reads CASSPRTSPAAGELFF. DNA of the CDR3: TGTGCCAGCAGCCCAAGGACTAGCCCGGCTGCCGGGGAGCTGTTTTTT.

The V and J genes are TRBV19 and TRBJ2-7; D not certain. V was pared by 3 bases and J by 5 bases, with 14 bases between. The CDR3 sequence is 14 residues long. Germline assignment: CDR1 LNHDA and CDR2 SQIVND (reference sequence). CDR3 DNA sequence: TGTGCCAGTAGTATGGTAGGCAGGACCCACGAGCAGTACTTC. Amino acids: CASSMVGRTHEQYF.

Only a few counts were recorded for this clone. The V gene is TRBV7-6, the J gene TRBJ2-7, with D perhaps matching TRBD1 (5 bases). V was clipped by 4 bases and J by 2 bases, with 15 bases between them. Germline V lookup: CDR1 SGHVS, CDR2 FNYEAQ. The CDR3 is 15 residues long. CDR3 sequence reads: CASSSQGLGTYEQYF. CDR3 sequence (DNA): TGTGCCAGCAGCTCGCAGGGTTTGGGGACCTACGAGCAGTACTTC. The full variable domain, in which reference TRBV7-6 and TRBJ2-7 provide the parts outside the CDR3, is GAGVSQSPRYKVTKRGQDVALRCDPISGHVSLYWYRQALGQGPEFLTYFNYEAQQDKSGLPNDRFSAERPEGSISTLTIQRTEQRDSAMYRCASSSQGLGTYEQYFGPGTRLTVT.

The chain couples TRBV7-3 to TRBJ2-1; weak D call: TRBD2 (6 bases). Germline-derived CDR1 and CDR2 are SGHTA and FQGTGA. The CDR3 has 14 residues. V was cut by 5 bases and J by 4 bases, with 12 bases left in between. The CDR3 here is CASSRSGLYNEQFF. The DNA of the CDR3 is TGTGCCAGCAGCCGGTCGGGACTGTACAATGAGCAGTTCTTC.

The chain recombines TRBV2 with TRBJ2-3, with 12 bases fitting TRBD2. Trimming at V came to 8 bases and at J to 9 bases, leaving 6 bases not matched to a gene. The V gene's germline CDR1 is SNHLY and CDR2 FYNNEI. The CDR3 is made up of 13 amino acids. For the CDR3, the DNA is TGTGCCAGCCGGACTAGCGGGATAGGGACGCAGTATTTT. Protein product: CASRTSGIGTQYF.

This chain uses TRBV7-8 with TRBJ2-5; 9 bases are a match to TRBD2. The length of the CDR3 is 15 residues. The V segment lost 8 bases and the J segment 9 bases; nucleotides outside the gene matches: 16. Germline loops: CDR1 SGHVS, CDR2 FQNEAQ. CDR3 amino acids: CASLIGLARGGAQYF. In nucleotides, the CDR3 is TGTGCCAGCTTAATCGGACTAGCGCGGGGGGGAGCCCAGTACTTC.

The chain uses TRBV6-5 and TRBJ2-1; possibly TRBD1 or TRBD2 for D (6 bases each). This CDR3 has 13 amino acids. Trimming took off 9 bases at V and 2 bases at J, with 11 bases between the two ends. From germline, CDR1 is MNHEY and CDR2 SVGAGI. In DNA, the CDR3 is TGTGCCAGTTCGGAGGGGGCCTACAATGAGCAGTTCTTC. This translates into CASSEGAYNEQFF.